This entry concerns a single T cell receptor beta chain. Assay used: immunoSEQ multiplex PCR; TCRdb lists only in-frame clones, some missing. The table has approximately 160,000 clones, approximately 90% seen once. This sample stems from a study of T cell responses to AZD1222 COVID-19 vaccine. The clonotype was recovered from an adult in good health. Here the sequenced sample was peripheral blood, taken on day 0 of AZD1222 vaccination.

The CDR3 region has the DNA TGTGCCAGCAGTTGGGACAGGGGTCGCTCACCCCTCCACTTT. Translated: CASSWDRGRSPLHF. The rearrangement uses TRBV27 and TRBJ1-6, with TRBD1 matching 10 bases. The CDR3 has 14 residues. The V gene's germline CDR1 is MNHEY and CDR2 SMNVEV (reference sequence). The trim removed 4 bases at V and 10 bases at J, leaving 4 bases unmatched.